This T cell receptor beta chain came from a study of cytomegalovirus exposure and HLA in healthy donors. The primer mix had 60 Vbeta and 13 Jbeta primers. Measured with immunoSEQ multiplex PCR; TCRdb has only the in-frame clones, and not every one. The sample includes around 100,000 clones, 82% seen only once; the top ten take approximately 2.7%. As concerns this clone: The antigen remains undetermined.

Overall study findings and caveats: The authors later found most CMV-associated TCR beta chains appeared HLA-restricted. Available immune exposure information was restricted to CMV serostatus only. Follow-up analysis later connected one missense variant in DCLRE1C with trimming of TCR beta V- and J-genes.

At sampling all donors were nominally healthy, likely with unrecorded immune exposures. This receptor was identified in a woman aged 18 to 35 in good health and CMV-seronegative. The sequencing input was PBMCs.

The CDR3 here is CASRRDNDEQFF. In nucleotides, the CDR3 is TGCGCCAGCAGGAGGGATAACGATGAGCAGTTCTTC. V is TRBV5-1 and J is TRBJ2-1; weak D call: TRBD2 (5 bases). The germline CDR1 and CDR2 sequences are SGHRS and YFSETQ. Deletions cut 5 bases from V and 8 bases from J, with 11 bases between. This CDR3 is 12 amino acids long. Supplemented by reference TRBV5-1 and TRBJ2-1, the full variable domain reads KAGVTQTPRYLIKTRGQQVTLSCSPISGHRSVSWYQQTPGQGLQFLFEYFSETQRNKGNFPGRFSGRQFSNSRSEMNVSTLELGDSALYLCASRRDNDEQFFGPGTRLTVL.